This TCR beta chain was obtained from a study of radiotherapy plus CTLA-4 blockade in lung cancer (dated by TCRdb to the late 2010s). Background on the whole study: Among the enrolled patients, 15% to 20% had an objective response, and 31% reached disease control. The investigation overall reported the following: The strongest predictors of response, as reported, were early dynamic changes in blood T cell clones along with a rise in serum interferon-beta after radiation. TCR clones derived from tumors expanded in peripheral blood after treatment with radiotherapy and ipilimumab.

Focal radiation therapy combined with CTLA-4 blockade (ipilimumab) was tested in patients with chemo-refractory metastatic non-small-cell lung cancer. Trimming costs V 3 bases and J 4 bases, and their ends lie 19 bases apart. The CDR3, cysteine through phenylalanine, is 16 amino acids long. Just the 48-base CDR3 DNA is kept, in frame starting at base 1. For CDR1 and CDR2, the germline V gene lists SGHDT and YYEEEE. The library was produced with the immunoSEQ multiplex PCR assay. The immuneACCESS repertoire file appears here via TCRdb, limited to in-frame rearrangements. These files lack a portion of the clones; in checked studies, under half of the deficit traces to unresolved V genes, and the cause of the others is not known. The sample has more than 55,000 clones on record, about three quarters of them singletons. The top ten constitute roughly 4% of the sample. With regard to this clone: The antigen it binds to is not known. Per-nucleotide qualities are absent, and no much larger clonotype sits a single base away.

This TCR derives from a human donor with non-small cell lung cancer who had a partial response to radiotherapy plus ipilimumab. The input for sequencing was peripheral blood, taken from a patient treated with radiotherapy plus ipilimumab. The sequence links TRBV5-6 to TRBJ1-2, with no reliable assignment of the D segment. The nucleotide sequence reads TGTGCCAGCAGCTCCCTTTCTGGGCATGGTATCTATGGCTACACCTTC. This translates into CASSSLSGHGIYGYTF.